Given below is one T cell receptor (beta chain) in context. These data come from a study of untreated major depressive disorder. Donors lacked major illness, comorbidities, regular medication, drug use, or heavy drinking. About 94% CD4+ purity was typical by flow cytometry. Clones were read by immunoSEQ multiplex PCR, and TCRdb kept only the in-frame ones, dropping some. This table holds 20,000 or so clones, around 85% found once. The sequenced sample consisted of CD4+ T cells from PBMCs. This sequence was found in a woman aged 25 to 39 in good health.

As DNA, the CDR3 is TGTGCCAGCAGTTTAACAGGGGGCGTCTTAAATGGCTACACCTTC. Its translation: CASSLTGGVLNGYTF. The rearrangement joins TRBV28 to TRBJ1-2, with TRBD1 identical over 9 bases. Germline V gives CDR1 MDHEN, CDR2 SYDVKM. After removal of 2 bases from V and 6 bases from J, the junction contained 7 bases not matched to a gene. CDR3 length equals 15 residues.